Listed here are 14 T cell receptor beta chains from one sample, sequenced in a study of human T cells and chemical hapten exposure. The sample's time point: patch test 1, 2 weeks after DPC sensitization. Treatment defined: therapeutic diphenylcyclopropenone sensitization with weekly scalp DPC. TCRdb ran MiXCR on the RACE reads and lists one entry per CDR3 protein. Counted here are 75,000 to 90,000 distinct CDR3 sequences, approximately 10% occurring once; the ten biggest clones make up roughly 3.6%. Here the sequenced sample was whole blood, taken in connection with sensitization to the hapten diphenylcyclopropenone (DPC). These receptors were obtained from a woman aged 55 to 70 with alopecia areata. Some clones in this sample may be carry-over from other donors' samples.

The CDR3 loop is CASSLATGYYEQYF. Here the CDR3 DNA reads TGCGCCAGCAGCTTGGCGACCGGTTACTACGAGCAGTACTTC. This sequence joins TRBV5-1 and TRBJ2-7, with D unclear. The V and J ends lost 0 bases and 3 bases respectively, with 10 bases between them. CDR3 length: 14 amino acids. Germline V CDR1 and CDR2: SGHRS, YFSETQ.

This clonotype has just one count. The chain joins TRBV7-9 to TRBJ2-7; D may be TRBD2 (5 bases). Germline V gene data show CDR1 as SEHNR and CDR2 as FQNEAQ (reference sequence). Between the trimmed V and J ends, which lost 5 bases and 0 bases, there was a span of 11 bases. CDR3 length: 14 amino acids. The CDR3 region is CASSDMGSSYEQYF. Written as DNA, the CDR3 is TGTGCCAGCAGCGACATGGGGAGCTCCTACGAGCAGTACTTC.

This clonotype showed up just a few times. The rearrangement links TRBV20-1 to TRBJ1-5; D is unresolved. This CDR3 comprises 14 residues. Trimming removed 1 base from V and 5 bases from J, with 12 bases in between. CDR1 is DFQATT and CDR2 is SNEGSKA in the germline V gene (reference sequence). Here the CDR3 reads CSARASGQYQPQHF. In DNA form, the CDR3 reads TGCAGTGCTAGAGCATCGGGCCAATATCAGCCCCAGCATTTT.

This chain connects TRBV19 to TRBJ2-1; D unclear. V lost 5 bases to trimming and J lost 5 bases, with 13 bases between them. The germline CDR1 and CDR2 sequences are LNHDA and SQIVND (reference sequence). The CDR3 loop spans 14 amino acids. For the CDR3, the DNA is TGTGCCAGTAGTGTAGGGCACCTTAACAATGAGCAGTTCTTC. Amino acid sequence: CASSVGHLNNEQFF.

This chain uses TRBV9 with TRBJ2-7, with D possibly matching TRBD1 (5 bases). CDR1 SGDLS and CDR2 YYNGEE come from the germline V gene. With 1 base removed from V and 2 bases from J, the gap between germline ends came to 16 bases. The CDR3 is 16 amino acids. The CDR3 DNA reads as TGTGCCAGCAGCGTATTCGCGACAGATAAACCCTACGAGCAGTACTTC. It specifies CASSVFATDKPYEQYF.

This clonotype was counted many times. This rearrangement joins TRBV7-9 to TRBJ2-3; D perhaps matches TRBD1 (6 bases). This CDR3 is built from 14 residues. Germline-derived CDR1 and CDR2 are SEHNR and FQNEAQ (reference sequence). V was cut by 4 bases and J by 8 bases, with 16 bases left in between. The DNA of the CDR3 is TGTGCCAGCAGCTCAGCTCGGGACATCTCTACGCAGTATTTT. Translation gives CASSSARDISTQYF.

The chain employs TRBV9 and TRBJ1-1, with a possible D match to TRBD1 (6 bases). Germline V gives CDR1 SGDLS, CDR2 YYNGEE. The CDR3 covers 15 residues. V shed 4 bases and J shed 2 bases, with 15 bases lying between them. CDR3 sequence (DNA): TGTGCCAGCAGCCTACTACAGGGTCCTAACACTGAAGCTTTCTTT. This encodes CASSLLQGPNTEAFF. Based on the CDR3 plus reference TRBV9 and TRBJ1-1, the full variable domain is DSGVTQTPKHLITATGQRVTLRCSPRSGDLSVYWYQQSLDQGLQFLIQYYNGEERAKGNILERFSAQQFPDLHSELNLSSLELGDSALYFCASSLLQGPNTEAFFGQGTRLTVV.

Only a few counts were recorded for this clonotype. The genes are TRBV29-1 and TRBJ2-1; 8 bases line up with TRBD1. J lost 3 bases, V lost 3 bases, and 10 bases had no gene match. This CDR3 comprises 16 residues. The germline CDR1 and CDR2 sequences are SQVTM and ANQGSEA. CDR3 sequence reads: CSVEDLQGGNYNEQFF. Here the CDR3 DNA reads TGCAGCGTTGAGGACCTACAGGGGGGAAACTACAATGAGCAGTTCTTC.

This clonotype was counted many times. The J gene is TRBJ2-1, the V gene TRBV24-1; D unclear. Trimming removed 6 bases at V and 6 bases at J, with 8 bases between. The CDR3 covers 12 residues. The germline CDR1 and CDR2 sequences are KGHDR and SFDVKD. CDR3 sequence: CATSSVTNEQFF. As DNA, the CDR3 is TGTGCCACCAGTTCAGTGACCAATGAGCAGTTCTTC.

In its sample, this clonotype was seen many times. The rearrangement joins TRBV5-1 to TRBJ2-7; 10 bases are shared with TRBD1. The CDR3 runs to 17 residues. Unmatched junction bases numbered 11, after V lost 3 bases and J lost 2 bases. CDR1 and CDR2 from the germline V gene are SGHRS and YFSETQ. CDR3 DNA sequence: TGCGCCAGCAGCTCGGTCTCCGGGACAGGGGAAACCTACGAGCAGTACTTC. Its protein is CASSSVSGTGETYEQYF.

The chain employs TRBV12-3 or TRBV12-4 and TRBJ2-7, with D possibly being TRBD2 (6 bases). The ends were cut back, 8 bases at V and 3 bases at J, with 17 bases in the middle. CDR3 length: 14 amino acids. The CDR3 nucleotides read TGTGCCAGCCGCTCCGGGACTGCATTCTACGAGCAGTACTTC. Translated: CASRSGTAFYEQYF.

This clonotype appeared many times. The V gene is TRBV3-1, the J gene TRBJ2-7; 9 bases match TRBD1. Germline trimming cut 2 bases from V and 4 bases from J; bases unmatched to any gene: 6. Germline V CDR1 and CDR2: LGHDT, YNNKEL (reference sequence). CDR3 size: 15 residues. The CDR3: CASSQFTGGIYEQYF. Written as DNA, the CDR3 is TGTGCCAGCAGCCAATTTACAGGGGGCATATACGAGCAGTACTTC.

This clonotype was picked up many times. J is TRBJ2-5 and V is TRBV7-6; possibly TRBD2 for D (6 bases). The germline CDR1 and CDR2 sequences are SGHVS and FNYEAQ. The V end was cut by 5 bases, the J end by 9 bases, with 22 bases between. This CDR3 comprises 15 residues. For the CDR3, the DNA is TGTGCCAGCAGCCCCCGACCCCTACTAGCATTGGCCCAGTACTTC. It specifies CASSPRPLLALAQYF.

The genes are TRBV5-1 and TRBJ2-3; D ambiguous. V gave up 0 bases and J gave up 3 bases, with 5 bases separating them. CDR1 is SGHRS, CDR2 YFSETQ, per germline. The length of the CDR3 is 13 residues. As DNA, the CDR3 is TGCGCCAGCAGCTTGGAAACGACAGATACGCAGTATTTT. As protein: CASSLETTDTQYF. The complete variable domain, with remaining parts taken from reference TRBV5-1 and TRBJ2-3, reads KAGVTQTPRYLIKTRGQQVTLSCSPISGHRSVSWYQQTPGQGLQFLFEYFSETQRNKGNFPGRFSGRQFSNSRSEMNVSTLELGDSALYLCASSLETTDTQYFGPGTRLTVL.